This T cell receptor beta chain was obtained from a study of T cell responses to AZD1222 COVID-19 vaccine. Study-wide background: Second-dose groups at about 4 or about 12 weeks were pooled.

Here immunoSEQ multiplex PCR was the method, and the copy in TCRdb shows in-frame clones only, minus some. The sample lists about 130,000 clones, over 85% occurring once. The V gene's germline CDR1 is SGHRS and CDR2 YFSETQ. The CDR3 extends over 16 amino acids. The J segment lost 3 bases and the V segment lost 3 bases, leaving 10 bases of the junction unmatched. A remark on this clone: What it recognizes is unknown.

Study observations and caveats: Among AZD1222 vaccinees, only 6 or 7 were seropositive at baseline. Receipt of two AZD1222 doses was followed by a rise in Spike-specific TCR breadth and depth. Clonal diversity was possibly underestimated, and white British individuals and females predominated among donors.

This receptor was identified in an adult in good health. This material consisted of peripheral blood, taken on day 0 of AZD1222 vaccination. V usage is TRBV5-1 and J usage is TRBJ1-1; 8 bases fit TRBD1. The DNA for the CDR3 is TGCGCCAGCAGCTCGACAATAGGACAGGGCGACACTGAAGCTTTCTTT. Encoded protein: CASSSTIGQGDTEAFF.